This TCR beta chain was captured in a study of blood T cell repertoires in COVID-19. In the study overall: The samples span acute and convalescent COVID-19 from the United States, Italy and Spain. PBMCs, B-cell-depleted T cells, or T cells provided the cDNA or gDNA that made up the material.

The CDR3 extends over 15 amino acids. Trimming at V came to 3 bases and at J to 8 bases, leaving 10 bases not matched to a gene. Germline V CDR1 and CDR2: SGDLS, YYNGEE. This table comes from immunoSEQ multiplex PCR, and its TCRdb copy is limited to in-frame clones, with some not included. The sample records approximately 110,000 clones, more than 75% being singletons. Sequencing was done on a sample of peripheral blood. The chain employs TRBV9 and TRBJ1-4; 7 nucleotides agree with TRBD1. This sequence originates from a middle-aged man with acute or convalescent COVID-19. The CDR3 DNA sequence: TGTGCCAGCAGCGCACCGGGACAGAGTACAGAAAAACTGTTTTTT. Protein: CASSAPGQSTEKLFF.